Below are 29 T cell receptor beta chains sequenced from a single sample in a study of T-cell reconstitution after alpha-beta-depleted transplantation in children (TCRdb year 2016). The method behind the library was PCR. For sequencing, an Illumina HiSeq 2500 was employed. To normalize quantification of the TCRbeta repertoire, the TCR libraries were built with molecular barcoding that relied on unique molecular identifiers. Through fastp at Q25 and MiXCR, TCRdb rebuilt clones from the public reads, retaining in-frame beta chains. Identical CDR3 protein sequences are pooled into one entry, listed with their most common genes and DNA. For this sample the table gives hundreds of thousands of distinct CDR3 sequences, of which roughly 15% were detected only once. The ten largest clones capture about 1.1% of the sample. The sample here was PBMCs from the stem cell graft donor, taken from the stem cell graft. These receptors were taken from a human donor who donated a stem cell graft to a child with acute myeloid leukemia.

The table lists this clonotype with many counts. The chain is built from TRBV20-1 and TRBJ1-5; TRBD1 might be the D (6 bases). In germline, CDR1 is DFQATT, CDR2 SNEGSKA (reference sequence). The V and J ends lost 8 bases and 2 bases respectively, with 13 bases between them. The CDR3 contains 13 residues. DNA of the CDR3: TGCAGTTCGCAGGGGTTGGGCAATCAGCCCCAGCATTTT. Translated: CSSQGLGNQPQHF.

This clonotype was picked up a small number of times. The chain combines TRBV29-1 with TRBJ2-4; D is perhaps TRBD1 (5 bases). The CDR3 is 13 residues long. The germline CDR1 and CDR2 sequences are SQVTM and ANQGSEA. V lost 2 bases to trimming and J lost 6 bases, with 11 bases between them. CDR3 loop: CSVELQAPNIQYF. The CDR3 nucleotides read TGCAGCGTTGAATTACAGGCCCCAAACATTCAGTACTTC.

This clonotype was counted at least ten times. The V call is TRBV5-6, the J call TRBJ1-2; 8 bases align to TRBD1. The CDR3 is made up of 16 amino acids. With 4 bases clipped from V and 2 bases from J, the junction kept 10 bases outside the gene matches. Looked up from germline, CDR1 is SGHDT and CDR2 is YYEEEE. DNA for the CDR3: TGTGCCAGCAGCCGACAGGGGATATCGGTAAACTATGGCTACACCTTC. It codes for CASSRQGISVNYGYTF.

This clonotype turned up a few times. The rearrangement uses TRBV28 and TRBJ1-2; the D gene is possibly TRBD1 (6 bases). Germline V gives CDR1 MDHEN, CDR2 SYDVKM. This CDR3 is 15 amino acids long. The V end lost 2 bases, the J end lost 4 bases, and 14 bases lay between the germline ends. CDR3 sequence reads: CASSLGGARGYGYTF. In nucleotides, the CDR3 is TGTGCCAGCAGTTTAGGAGGGGCCAGGGGCTATGGCTACACCTTC.

This clonotype has at least ten counts. This rearrangement joins TRBV9 to TRBJ1-3; D unclear. Trimming left V 4 bases short and J 0 bases short, with 11 bases between. CDR1 is SGDLS, CDR2 YYNGEE, per germline. The CDR3 is made up of 15 amino acids. The CDR3 protein is CASSPGPRSGNTIYF. The CDR3 nucleotides are TGTGCCAGCAGCCCTGGGCCCCGCTCTGGAAACACCATATATTTT. The complete variable domain, with remaining parts taken from reference TRBV9 and TRBJ1-3, reads DSGVTQTPKHLITATGQRVTLRCSPRSGDLSVYWYQQSLDQGLQFLIQYYNGEERAKGNILERFSAQQFPDLHSELNLSSLELGDSALYFCASSPGPRSGNTIYFGEGSWLTVV.

This clonotype was counted at least ten times. This sequence joins TRBV29-1 and TRBJ1-2, with TRBD1 as a possible D gene (5 bases). The CDR3 length is 13 residues. Deletions cut 3 bases from V and 5 bases from J, with 13 bases between. CDR1 and CDR2 (germline): SQVTM, ANQGSEA. The CDR3 loop reads CSVDEGTAYGYTF. The CDR3 bases are TGCAGCGTTGACGAGGGGACTGCTTATGGCTACACCTTC.

This clonotype was counted a few times. The chain recombines TRBV28 with TRBJ2-1, with D perhaps matching TRBD1 (5 bases). The CDR3 consists of 14 residues. The V end was cut by 4 bases, the J end by 7 bases, with 14 bases between. Germline CDR1 is MDHEN and CDR2 is SYDVKM. CDR3 protein: CASSYPRVKNEQFF. The CDR3 nucleotides read TGTGCCAGCAGTTATCCCAGGGTGAAAAATGAGCAGTTCTTC.

In its sample, this clonotype was seen many times. The genes are TRBV20-1 and TRBJ2-1; possibly TRBD1 for D (5 bases). There are 12 residues in the CDR3. Germline V gene sequence: CDR1 DFQATT, CDR2 SNEGSKA (reference sequence). Trimming took 3 bases from V and 9 from J, leaving 12 bases between them. CDR3 sequence: CSARYDRSEQFF. CDR3 bases: TGCAGTGCTAGGTACGACAGAAGTGAGCAGTTCTTC.

Many counts were recorded for this clonotype. The genes are TRBV7-2 and TRBJ2-2; D unclear. The CDR3 sequence is 12 residues long. The germline CDR1 and CDR2 sequences are SGHTA and FQGNSA. The V end lost 2 bases, the J end lost 6 bases, and 4 bases lay between the germline ends. The CDR3 region has the DNA TGTGCCAGCAGCTTAAAGCCCGGGGAGCTGTTTTTT. It codes for CASSLKPGELFF.

This clonotype was counted at least ten times. The chain has TRBV20-1 and TRBJ2-5; no firm D call. CDR3 length equals 13 residues. V lost 4 bases and J 1 base, leaving 10 bases between the germline ends. The germline gives CDR1 DFQATT, CDR2 SNEGSKA (reference sequence). CDR3 nucleotides: TGCAGTGCTATCGTAGCTCCCCAAGAGACCCAGTACTTC. Translation: CSAIVAPQETQYF.

The V gene is TRBV7-9, the J gene TRBJ2-7, with D uncertain. Germline values: CDR1 SEHNR, CDR2 FQNEAQ (reference sequence). Trimming stripped 1 base from V and 3 bases from J, with 7 bases between. This CDR3 comprises 13 residues. Written as DNA, the CDR3 is TGTGCCAGCAGCTTAGACCCGGTCTACGAGCAGTACTTC. Amino acids: CASSLDPVYEQYF.

This clonotype was counted at least ten times. The V gene is TRBV5-1, the J gene TRBJ1-1; the D gene is possibly TRBD1 (5 bases). V was pared by 7 bases and J by 0 bases, with 13 bases between. This CDR3 contains 14 residues. Germline V CDR1 and CDR2: SGHRS, YFSETQ. In nucleotides, the CDR3 is TGCGCCAGCCGCCCACAGGAGATGAACACTGAAGCTTTCTTT. It codes for CASRPQEMNTEAFF.

DNA for the CDR3: TGTGCCAGCAGCGTAGGGACAGGGAGTTACGAGCAGTACGTC. It codes for CASSVGTGSYEQYV. The chain couples TRBV7-9 to TRBJ2-7, with 9 bases lining up with TRBD1. Germline CDR1 SEHNR, CDR2 FQNEAQ (reference sequence). The CDR3 runs to 14 residues. J lost 4 bases, V lost 5 bases, and 6 bases had no gene match.

The rearrangement joins TRBV28 to TRBJ1-4, with no clear D. Looked up from germline, CDR1 is MDHEN and CDR2 is SYDVKM. V dropped 6 bases and J dropped 4 bases, with 6 bases sitting between them. The CDR3 loop spans 12 amino acids. DNA of the CDR3: TGTGCCAGCAGCCCTTTTAATGAAAAACTGTTTTTT. This encodes CASSPFNEKLFF.

This clonotype was observed many times. The chain joins TRBV10-3 to TRBJ2-1; D gene unclear. Trimming left V 3 bases short and J 0 bases short, with 9 bases between. This CDR3 is 15 amino acids long. Germline V gene lookup returns CDR1 ENHRY and CDR2 SYGVKD. The CDR3 reads CAISDPASSYNEQFF. CDR3 DNA: TGTGCCATCAGTGACCCGGCGAGCTCCTACAATGAGCAGTTCTTC.

This chain uses TRBV4-1 with TRBJ2-2, with D hard to call. Trimming cost V 3 bases and J 1 base, with 3 bases left between them. In germline, CDR1 is MGHRA, CDR2 YSYEKL. The CDR3 sequence is 13 residues long. CDR3 sequence: CASSQENTGELFF. The CDR3 region has the DNA TGCGCCAGCAGCCAGGAGAACACCGGGGAGCTGTTTTTT.

The rearrangement joins TRBV29-1 to TRBJ2-1; D is possibly TRBD1 (5 bases). Germline CDR1 SQVTM, CDR2 ANQGSEA. CDR3 length: 14 residues. Trimming removed 8 bases from V and 6 bases from J, with 20 bases in between. The CDR3 protein is CSCVGAGTTNEQFF. CDR3 DNA sequence: TGCAGCTGCGTTGGGGCAGGAACTACCAATGAGCAGTTCTTC.

This chain uses TRBV18 with TRBJ2-3; weak D call: TRBD2 (5 bases). V shed 4 bases and J shed 3 bases, with 11 bases lying between them. CDR3 length equals 14 residues. CDR1 is KGHSH and CDR2 is LQKENI in the germline V gene. In nucleotides, the CDR3 is TGTGCCAGCTCACTAATCGGGGATACAGATACGCAGTATTTT. Its translation: CASSLIGDTDTQYF.

This clonotype was seen repeatedly, ten times or more. This chain links TRBV20-1 with TRBJ1-5, with TRBD1 identical over 7 bases. After removal of 2 bases from V and 6 bases from J, the junction contained 10 bases not matched to a gene. Germline assignment: CDR1 DFQATT and CDR2 SNEGSKA (reference sequence). The CDR3 length is 15 residues. The CDR3 DNA follows: TGCAGTGCTAGACTCGACAGGGAAAAGGGTCAGCCCCAGCATTTT. It translates to CSARLDREKGQPQHF.

This clonotype came up a few times. The chain employs TRBV5-5 and TRBJ1-5; tentative D call: TRBD1 (5 bases). The CDR3 totals 16 residues. CDR1 and CDR2 (germline): SGHKS, YYEKEE (reference sequence). V dropped 4 bases and J dropped 0 bases, with 14 bases sitting between them. CDR3 coding DNA: TGTGCCAGCAGCGCCGACAGTCAGTTTAGCAATCAGCCCCAGCATTTT. It translates to CASSADSQFSNQPQHF.

V gene TRBV5-1 combines with J gene TRBJ2-3; no clear D. Trimming left V 0 bases short and J 2 bases short, with 7 bases between. CDR1 is SGHRS, CDR2 YFSETQ, per germline. The CDR3 length is 14 residues. The CDR3 nucleotides read TGCGCCAGCAGCTTGGTAGAGCACACAGATACGCAGTATTTT. This encodes CASSLVEHTDTQYF.

The chain links TRBV9 to TRBJ2-2; possibly TRBD1 for D (6 bases). Germline loops: CDR1 SGDLS, CDR2 YYNGEE. V lost 3 bases and J lost 5, with 14 bases in between. This CDR3 has 15 amino acids. The CDR3 loop is CASSETGFYTGELFF. In DNA form, the CDR3 reads TGTGCCAGCAGCGAGACAGGTTTCTATACCGGGGAGCTGTTTTTT.

This clonotype was recorded a few times. At one end the junction does not follow the germline gene, possibly because of a read error. V gene TRBV20-1 combines with J gene TRBJ2-6, with 11 bases matching TRBD1. This CDR3 contains 17 residues. The germline gives CDR1 DFQATT, CDR2 SNEGSKA (reference sequence). The CDR3 coding sequence is TGCAGTGCTAGTGGACAGGGGGCCCGCTCTGGGGTCAACGTCCTGACTTTC. Translating it yields CSASGQGARSGVNVLTF.

This clonotype was counted between two and nine times. The chain recombines TRBV3-1 with TRBJ2-3; 7 bases line up with TRBD1. This CDR3 has 15 amino acids. V was pared by 5 bases and J by 5 bases, with 10 bases of the junction left unmatched. Germline assignment: CDR1 LGHDT and CDR2 YNNKEL (reference sequence). CDR3 sequence reads: CASSFRQGLLDTQYF. DNA for the CDR3: TGTGCCAGCAGCTTCCGACAGGGCCTCTTAGATACGCAGTATTTT.

The CDR3 loop is CASSRSGQGASSPLHF. CDR3 sequence (DNA): TGTGCCAGCAGCCGATCGGGACAGGGGGCATCCTCACCCCTCCACTTT. The chain employs TRBV7-2 and TRBJ1-6; 12 bases line up with TRBD1. V shed 5 bases, J shed 10 bases, and the junction held 9 bases outside the gene matches. Germline CDR1 SGHTA, CDR2 FQGNSA. The CDR3 spans 16 residues.

This chain's CDR3 is CSVTGGAQETQYF. The CDR3 nucleotides read TGCAGCGTTACGGGGGGGGCCCAAGAGACCCAGTACTTC. V usage is TRBV29-1 and J usage is TRBJ2-5, with TRBD2 matching 8 bases. V lost 5 bases and J lost 1; bases outside the gene matches: 3. Germline CDR1 SQVTM, CDR2 ANQGSEA. This CDR3 comprises 13 residues.

The rearrangement uses TRBV2 and TRBJ1-2, with D tentatively TRBD1 (6 bases). CDR1 SNHLY and CDR2 FYNNEI come from the germline V gene. This CDR3 spans 12 amino acids. Trimming pared 6 bases from V and 4 bases from J, leaving 9 bases between. The CDR3 loop is CASSGQPYGYTF. The CDR3 nucleotides are TGTGCCAGCAGCGGACAGCCCTATGGCTACACCTTC.

The CDR3 protein is CASKLTDGTGELFF. The CDR3 DNA sequence: TGTGCCAGCAAGCTGACCGACGGCACCGGGGAGCTGTTTTTT. This rearrangement joins TRBV7-9 to TRBJ2-2; no firm D call. The CDR3 has 14 amino acids. V was cut by 7 bases and J by 4 bases, with 13 bases left in between. CDR1 and CDR2 from the germline V gene are SEHNR and FQNEAQ (reference sequence).

The sample holds many counts of this clonotype. J is TRBJ1-1 and V is TRBV29-1; D may be TRBD1 (6 bases). V dropped 8 bases and J dropped 11 bases, with 18 bases sitting between them. This CDR3 spans 11 amino acids. Germline V gene lookup returns CDR1 SQVTM and CDR2 ANQGSEA. The CDR3 loop is CSTHRGLQAFF. The CDR3 DNA follows: TGCAGCACTCATCGGGGGCTTCAGGCTTTCTTT.